Described below is a single T cell receptor (beta chain) sequence and its context. The target antigen is unknown. The PCR employed 60 Vbeta primers together with 13 Jbeta primers. This table comes from immunoSEQ multiplex PCR, and its TCRdb copy is limited to in-frame clones, with some not included. This sample carries some 100,000 clones, around three quarters of them seen once, and the ten largest clones take 4.1%. This record comes from a study of cytomegalovirus exposure and HLA in healthy donors. Findings and limits, study-wide: Later analysis placed DRB1 highest and HLA-C lowest in TCR association rates, which differed by HLA locus. Later analysis suggested most CMV-associated TCR beta chains were HLA-restricted. Analysis performed later found about 18,000 TCR beta sequences associated with HLA alleles at 0.05 false discovery rate.

Unrecorded immune exposures were likely, despite nominal health at sampling. Specimen: PBMCs. The TCR comes from a man aged 35-49 years in good health and CMV-seronegative.

CDR3 nucleotide sequence: TGTGCCAGCAGCGTAGCGGGACAGGGGGGAAGTAATGAAAAACTGTTTTTT. Protein sequence: CASSVAGQGGSNEKLFF. This sequence joins TRBV9 and TRBJ1-4; TRBD1 matches at 11 bases. The germline V gene has CDR1 SGDLS and CDR2 YYNGEE. The J segment lost 4 bases and the V segment lost 0 bases, leaving 5 bases of the junction unmatched. The CDR3 spans 17 residues. Together with reference TRBV9 and TRBJ1-4, the CDR3 gives the full variable domain: DSGVTQTPKHLITATGQRVTLRCSPRSGDLSVYWYQQSLDQGLQFLIQYYNGEERAKGNILERFSAQQFPDLHSELNLSSLELGDSALYFCASSVAGQGGSNEKLFFGSGTQLSVL.